The clone carrying this TCR beta chain was seen only once. Per the original data handling: Reference gene primer amplification in the assay estimated nucleated cell counts. Clones were sequenced by immunoSEQ multiplex PCR, and TCRdb holds only the in-frame ones, with some missing. The V and J calls and clone size were taken over from that table, and D and trimming were inferred from the DNA. The table records approximately 91,000 clones, roughly 87% of them present only once. This sample was included in a study of blood T cell repertoires in COVID-19. Study-level information: Some COVID-19 samples were acute and others convalescent; all came from the United States, Italy and Spain. PBMCs, B-cell-depleted T cells, or T cells were the source of the cDNA or gDNA that made up the material.

The V and J ends lost 4 bases and 3 bases, in that order; junction bases with no gene match: 6. The germline V gene has CDR1 SGHRS and CDR2 YFSETQ. This CDR3 has 14 residues. The sample was peripheral blood. The receptor comes from a man in his 70s with acute or convalescent COVID-19. The V and J genes are TRBV5-1 and TRBJ2-7; 8 bases agree with TRBD1. In DNA form, the CDR3 reads TGCGCCAGCAGCCCAGGACAGGGAATCTACGAGCAGTACGTC. It translates to CASSPGQGIYEQYV.